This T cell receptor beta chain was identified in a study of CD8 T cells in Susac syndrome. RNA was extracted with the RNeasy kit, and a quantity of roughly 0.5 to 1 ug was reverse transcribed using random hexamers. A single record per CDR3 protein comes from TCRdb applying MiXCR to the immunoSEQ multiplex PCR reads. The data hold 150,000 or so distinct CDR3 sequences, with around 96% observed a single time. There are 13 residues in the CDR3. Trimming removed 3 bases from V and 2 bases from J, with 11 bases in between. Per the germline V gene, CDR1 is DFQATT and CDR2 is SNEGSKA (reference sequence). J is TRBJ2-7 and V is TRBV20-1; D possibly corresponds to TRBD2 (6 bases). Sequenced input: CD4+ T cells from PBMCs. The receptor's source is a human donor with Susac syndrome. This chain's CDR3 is CSASWDSTYEQYF. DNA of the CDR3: TGCAGTGCTAGTTGGGACTCCACCTACGAGCAGTACTTC.